These 20 T cell receptor beta chains share one sample of origin, sequenced in a study of cytomegalovirus exposure and HLA in healthy donors. The PCR ran on 60 Vbeta and 13 Jbeta primers. TCRdb keeps only in-frame clones here, not all; method: immunoSEQ multiplex PCR. This sample's table reports 200,000 or so clones. The material sequenced was PBMCs. The receptors were gathered from a girl aged 2 to 10 in good health and CMV-seropositive.

The chain uses TRBV13 and TRBJ2-5, with 7 bases that match TRBD1. The J call is doubtful: the DNA matches TRBJ2-7 better. Germline V lookup: CDR1 PRHDT, CDR2 FYEKMQ (reference sequence). The CDR3 runs to 13 residues. CDR3 amino acids: CASSLGSGGEQYF. CDR3 DNA: TGTGCCAGCAGCTTAGGGTCAGGGGGCGAGCAGTACTTC.

J is TRBJ2-1 and V is TRBV27, with 9 bases fitting TRBD2. Germline V gene sequence: CDR1 MNHEY, CDR2 SMNVEV (reference sequence). The CDR3 spans 12 residues. V was clipped by 9 bases and J by 8 bases; unmatched bases: 5. CDR3 residues: CASWAGGHEQFF. The CDR3 DNA reads TGTGCCAGTTGGGCGGGAGGGCATGAGCAGTTCTTC.

The chain employs TRBV28 and TRBJ1-5; tentatively, D is TRBD1 (6 bases). The germline CDR1 and CDR2 sequences are MDHEN and SYDVKM. This CDR3 is 16 amino acids long. V was cut by 8 bases and J by 2 bases, with 19 bases left in between. CDR3 nucleotide sequence: TGTGCCAGCTCCCCTCAACAGGGTAAGGGCAATCAGCCCCAGCATTTT. It yields the protein CASSPQQGKGNQPQHF.

The rearrangement links TRBV19 to TRBJ2-3; a weak D match, TRBD1 (5 bases). The V end lost 3 bases, the J end lost 0 bases, and 7 bases lay between the germline ends. CDR1 LNHDA and CDR2 SQIVND come from the germline V gene (reference sequence). The CDR3 has 14 residues. In DNA form, the CDR3 reads TGTGCCAGTAGTATGGGGCTGAGCACAGATACGCAGTATTTT. Protein sequence: CASSMGLSTDTQYF.

This chain links TRBV7-2 with TRBJ2-3; possibly TRBD2 for D (6 bases). This CDR3 spans 14 amino acids. Per the germline V gene, CDR1 is SGHTA and CDR2 is FQGNSA. V was pared by 3 bases and J by 1 base, with 8 bases between. CDR3 amino acids: CASSLASGTDTQYF. The CDR3 coding sequence is TGTGCCAGCAGCTTGGCTAGCGGCACAGATACGCAGTATTTT.

The chain combines TRBV29-1 with TRBJ1-2; tentatively, D is TRBD1 (5 bases). Germline CDR1 SQVTM, CDR2 ANQGSEA. The CDR3 runs to 14 residues. V gave up 4 bases and J gave up 1 base, with 13 bases separating them. CDR3 in amino acids: CSVVGGTGNYGYTF. The CDR3, as DNA: TGCAGCGTTGTTGGAGGGACGGGTAACTATGGCTACACCTTC.

The chain combines TRBV27 with TRBJ2-3; 7 bases line up with TRBD1. CDR1 and CDR2 (germline): MNHEY, SMNVEV (reference sequence). This CDR3 is built from 15 residues. Germline trimming cut 5 bases from V and 2 bases from J; bases unmatched to any gene: 7. CDR3 in amino acids: CASSGGQQTTDTQYF. CDR3 DNA sequence: TGTGCCAGCAGTGGGGGACAGCAAACCACAGATACGCAGTATTTT.

The CDR3 is CASSYDPTARNTEAFF. CDR3 in DNA: TGTGCCAGCAGTTACGATCCGACAGCCCGAAACACTGAAGCTTTCTTT. This chain uses TRBV6-5 with TRBJ1-1; weak D call: TRBD1 (5 bases). The CDR3 has 16 amino acids. Germline V gene data show CDR1 as MNHEY and CDR2 as SVGAGI. With 2 bases removed from V and 2 bases from J, the gap between germline ends came to 15 bases.

The gene calls are TRBV7-6 and TRBJ2-5; TRBD2 matches at 7 bases. Germline V CDR1 and CDR2: SGHVS, FNYEAQ. Unmatched junction bases numbered 4, after V lost 2 bases and J lost 1 base. The length of the CDR3 is 15 residues. The CDR3 protein is CASSLYPSGQETQYF. DNA of the CDR3: TGTGCCAGCAGCTTATACCCTAGCGGCCAAGAGACCCAGTACTTC.

A word on this clone: Compared with germline, one end of the junction differs, possibly owing to a read error. This CDR3 is also generated by other DNA sequences in the sample. This chain connects TRBV29-1 to TRBJ1-4; D call uncertain. Germline V gene data show CDR1 as SQVTM and CDR2 as ANQGSEA. The CDR3 runs 15 residues. CDR3 residues: CSVLGSSWTNEKLFF. CDR3 coding DNA: TGCAGCGTTCTCGGGTCCTCCTGGACTAATGAGAAACTGTTTTTT. Filled out from reference TRBV29-1 and TRBJ1-4, the complete variable domain reads SAVISQKPSRDICQRGTSLTIQCQVDSQVTMMFWYRQQPGQSLTLIATANQGSEATYESGFVIDKFPISRPNLTFSTLTVSNMSPEDSSIYLCSVLGSSWTNEKLFFGSGTQLSVL.

The chain recombines TRBV6-1 with TRBJ2-5; perhaps TRBD2 as D (6 bases). V was cut by 5 bases and J by 2 bases, with 12 bases left in between. The CDR3 spans 14 residues. CDR1 is MNHNS and CDR2 is SASEGT in the germline V gene. The CDR3 region has the DNA TGTGCCAGCAGTCTGACTAGTGGGCAAGAGACCCAGTACTTC. Protein product: CASSLTSGQETQYF.

V usage is TRBV28 and J usage is TRBJ2-5, with 7 positions matching TRBD1. The trim removed 5 bases at V and 2 bases at J, leaving 2 bases unmatched. The CDR3 totals 13 residues. Germline CDR1 MDHEN, CDR2 SYDVKM. The CDR3 region is CASSGDSQETQYF. CDR3 bases: TGTGCCAGCAGTGGGGACAGTCAAGAGACCCAGTACTTC. Drawing the rest from reference TRBV28 and TRBJ2-5, the complete variable domain is DVKVTQSSRYLVKRTGEKVFLECVQDMDHENMFWYRQDPGLGLRLIYFSYDVKMKEKGDIPEGYSVSREKKERFSLILESASTNQTSMYLCASSGDSQETQYFGPGTRLLVL.

CDR3 loop: CASSFGLAGENTGELFF. The CDR3 DNA reads as TGTGCCAGCAGCTTCGGACTAGCGGGAGAAAACACCGGGGAGCTGTTTTTT. The chain uses TRBV5-6 and TRBJ2-2; 13 nucleotides agree with TRBD2. The CDR3 extends over 17 amino acids. The germline gives CDR1 SGHDT, CDR2 YYEEEE. Trimming cost V 2 bases and J 2 bases; bases outside gene matches: 3.

V and J are TRBV10-3 and TRBJ2-1; TRBD2 matches at 9 bases. This CDR3 is built from 14 residues. J gave up 8 bases and V 7 bases, and 9 bases lay outside the gene matches. CDR1 is ENHRY, CDR2 SYGVKD, per germline. CDR3 nucleotides: TGTGCCATCACTCGGACTAGCGACCTCTATGAGCAGTTCTTC. Its protein product is CAITRTSDLYEQFF.

The chain has TRBV2 and TRBJ2-1, with D unresolved. The CDR3 is made up of 14 amino acids. The ends were cut back, 3 bases at V and 4 bases at J, with 10 bases in the middle. Germline V lookup: CDR1 SNHLY, CDR2 FYNNEI. In DNA, the CDR3 is TGTGCCAGCAGTGACCCAGCGTCGTACAATGAGCAGTTCTTC. This codes for CASSDPASYNEQFF.

CDR3 sequence reads: CASSYDTAGPQHF. In nucleotides, the CDR3 is TGTGCCAGCAGTTACGACACGGCCGGGCCCCAGCATTTT. The V and J genes are TRBV6-5 and TRBJ1-5; D gene unclear. V was clipped by 2 bases and J by 9 bases, with 11 bases between them. CDR1 MNHEY and CDR2 SVGAGI come from the germline V gene. The length of the CDR3 is 13 residues.

This chain uses TRBV5-4 with TRBJ2-1; 9 bases are a match to TRBD1. J lost 8 bases, V lost 4 bases, and 7 bases had no gene match. This CDR3 is built from 14 residues. CDR1 is SGHNT and CDR2 is YYREEE in the germline V gene (reference sequence). The chain's CDR3 is CASSARTGAYEQFF. CDR3 nucleotides: TGTGCCAGCAGCGCTCGGACAGGGGCATATGAGCAGTTCTTC.

The chain couples TRBV2 to TRBJ2-7; 8 bases agree with TRBD1. The CDR3 contains 15 residues. V lost 5 bases, J lost 5 bases, and 11 bases stayed unmatched. CDR1 is SNHLY and CDR2 is FYNNEI in the germline V gene. The CDR3 nucleotides are TGTGCCAGCAGTACGGACAGGGTAAGGGTGGACGAGCAGTACTTC. Translating gives CASSTDRVRVDEQYF.

This chain joins TRBV13 and TRBJ1-2; the D gene is possibly TRBD1 (6 bases). Per the germline V gene, CDR1 is PRHDT and CDR2 is FYEKMQ (reference sequence). The CDR3 is 16 residues long. V lost 1 base and J lost 6, with 18 bases in between. The CDR3 spells CASSLVPGGQGNGYTF. The CDR3 nucleotides are TGTGCCAGCAGCTTAGTTCCCGGGGGGCAGGGGAATGGCTACACCTTC.

The chain carries TRBV4-2 and TRBJ2-7, with 8 positions matching TRBD2. V shed 5 bases, J shed 6 bases, and the junction held 12 bases outside the gene matches. CDR1 is LGHNA and CDR2 is YNFKEQ in the germline V gene. The CDR3 is 15 amino acids. CDR3 in DNA: TGTGCCAGCAGCTGGGAGGGAGCGGGAGAGGGCGAGCAGTACTTC. Protein product: CASSWEGAGEGEQYF.